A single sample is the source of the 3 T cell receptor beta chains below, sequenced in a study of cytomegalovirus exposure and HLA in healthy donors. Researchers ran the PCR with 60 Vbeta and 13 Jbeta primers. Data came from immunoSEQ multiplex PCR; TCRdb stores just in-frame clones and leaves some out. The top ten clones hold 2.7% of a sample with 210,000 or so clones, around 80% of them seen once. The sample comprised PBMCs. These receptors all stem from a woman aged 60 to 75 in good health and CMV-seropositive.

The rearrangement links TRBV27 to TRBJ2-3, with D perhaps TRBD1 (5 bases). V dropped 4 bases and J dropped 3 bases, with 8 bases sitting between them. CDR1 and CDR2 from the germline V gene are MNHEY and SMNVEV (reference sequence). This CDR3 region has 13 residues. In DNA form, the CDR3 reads TGTGCCAGCAGTTACCGACAGACAGATACGCAGTATTTT. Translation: CASSYRQTDTQYF.

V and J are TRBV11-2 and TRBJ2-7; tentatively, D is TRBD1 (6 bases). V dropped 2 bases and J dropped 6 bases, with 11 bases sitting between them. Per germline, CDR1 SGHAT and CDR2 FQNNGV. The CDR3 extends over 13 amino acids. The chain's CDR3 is CASSLWTDGEQYF. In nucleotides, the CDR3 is TGTGCCAGCAGCTTATGGACAGACGGCGAGCAGTACTTC.

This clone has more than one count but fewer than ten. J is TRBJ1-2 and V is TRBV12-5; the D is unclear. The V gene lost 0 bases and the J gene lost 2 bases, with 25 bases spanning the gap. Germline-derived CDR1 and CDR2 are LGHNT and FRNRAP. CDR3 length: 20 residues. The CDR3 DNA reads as TGTGCTAGTGGTTTGGTAACCCCGGGTAGTCAGTTGAACCAAAACTATGGCTACACCTTC. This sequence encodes CASGLVTPGSQLNQNYGYTF.